The TCR beta chain under discussion was sequenced for a study of blood T cell repertoires in COVID-19 (dated by TCRdb to 2020 to 2021). Regarding the research as a whole: The collaborator samples originated in the United States, Italy and Spain and spanned the acute and convalescent phases of COVID-19. The material from the prospective study consisted of cDNA or gDNA derived from T cells, B-cell-depleted T cells, or PBMCs. Subjects who had been exposed to COVID-19, were actively infected with it, or had recovered from it provided the deeply sampled blood TCRbeta repertoires that made up the dataset. A freely available public database, intended as a resource for researchers studying the immune response to SARS-CoV-2, is where the repertoires were released. The samples were drawn from two sources: the first 160 participants of the ongoing ImmuneRACE study, and 1,200 or so subjects contributed by 6 global collaborators. The sample metadata nearly always contained a de-identified subject ID, COVID-19 status, age in years and sex. Where HLA class I and class II types were available, the types were taken from metadata supplied by the sample provider, not from assay-based typing. On the study overall, not on this receptor specifically: Clinical and demographic metadata were provided uncurated, with the amount varying by source and participant.

A remark on this clone: Its antigen is unknown. Base quality data are lacking; no much larger clone is found one base away.

Via the germline V gene (reference sequence), CDR1 is SEHNR and CDR2 FQNEAQ. Trimming removed 4 bases from V and 4 bases from J; the gene matches leave 6 bases unexplained. Counted from cysteine to phenylalanine, this CDR3 has 14 amino acids. The retained sequence is limited to the CDR3, 42 bases, with the frame set at the first base. TCRbeta CDR3 regions were amplified from genomic DNA by means of the immunoSEQ Assay, a bias-controlled multiplex PCR. Under the source paper's analysis protocol: Nucleated cell counts per sample were estimated from amplification of reference gene primers within the assay. To quantify the absolute abundance of each unique TCRbeta CDR3 rearrangement, sequence reads were collapsed and filtered. For each sample, productive Simpson clonality was calculated as the square root of Simpson's diversity index across productive rearrangements. The clones in this table, taken by TCRdb from immuneACCESS, are in-frame only. Not every clone is retained; where verified, under half of the shortfall comes from an unresolved V gene, and the cause of the rest is unknown. V and J calls and clone size come straight from that table; D and trimming were deduced from the DNA. The sample contains 350,000 to 500,000 clones, 88% of them found a single time. The ten largest clones add up to about 1.5% of the sample.

Participants in the prospective study were enrolled through a virtual design, were aged roughly 18 to 100 years, and lived in 20 to 30 United States geographic areas. Cohort assignment in the prospective study relied on participant-reported clinical history from a screening survey and a study questionnaire. Exposed participants had been in contact, within 2 weeks of entering the study, with a person who had a PCR-confirmed or clinician-diagnosed case of COVID-19. In the prospective study, whole blood, serum and a nasopharyngeal or oropharyngeal swab were collected from each participant by mobile phlebotomists. Over a roughly two-month period, participants in the prospective study had the option of providing additional blood draws and questionnaires. Before DNA extraction, blood samples from the prospective study were shipped at room temperature or frozen.

Rearrangement joined TRBV7-9 to TRBJ1-1; the junction holds 7 bases that match TRBD1. The TCR sequence derives from a woman between 18 and 29 years old who had been exposed to COVID-19. Sequencing was performed on PBMCs or T cells enriched from blood (not recorded which). Here is the DNA: TGTGCCAGCAGCTCTAGGGACAGCGGCACTGAAGCTTTCTTT. It specifies CASSSRDSGTEAFF.